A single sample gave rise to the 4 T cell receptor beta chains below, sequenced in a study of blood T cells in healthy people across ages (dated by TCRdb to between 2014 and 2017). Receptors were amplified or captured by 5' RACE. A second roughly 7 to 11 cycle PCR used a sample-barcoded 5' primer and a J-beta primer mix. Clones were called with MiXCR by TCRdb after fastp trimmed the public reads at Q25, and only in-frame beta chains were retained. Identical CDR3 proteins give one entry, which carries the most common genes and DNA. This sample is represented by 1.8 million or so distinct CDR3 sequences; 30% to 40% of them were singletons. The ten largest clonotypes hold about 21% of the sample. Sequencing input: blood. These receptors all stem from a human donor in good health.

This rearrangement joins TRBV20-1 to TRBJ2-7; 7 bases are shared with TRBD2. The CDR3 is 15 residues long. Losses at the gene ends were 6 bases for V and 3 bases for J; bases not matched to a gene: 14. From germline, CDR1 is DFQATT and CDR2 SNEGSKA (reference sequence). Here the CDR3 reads CSAQLAANGGYEQYF. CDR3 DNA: TGCAGTGCCCAGCTAGCGGCAAACGGGGGCTACGAGCAGTACTTC.

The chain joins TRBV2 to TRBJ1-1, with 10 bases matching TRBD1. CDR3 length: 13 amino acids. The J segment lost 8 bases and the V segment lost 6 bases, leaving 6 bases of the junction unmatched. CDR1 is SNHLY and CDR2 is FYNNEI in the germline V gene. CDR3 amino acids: CASRSDRGQEAFF. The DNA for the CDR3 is TGTGCCAGCAGATCCGACAGGGGGCAAGAAGCTTTCTTT.

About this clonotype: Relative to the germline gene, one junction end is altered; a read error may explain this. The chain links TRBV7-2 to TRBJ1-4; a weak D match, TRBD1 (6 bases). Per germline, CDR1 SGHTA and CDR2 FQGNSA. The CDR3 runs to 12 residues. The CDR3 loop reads CASSGGGEKRFF. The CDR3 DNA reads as TGTGCCAGCAGCGGAGGGGGAGAAAAACGGTTTTTT.

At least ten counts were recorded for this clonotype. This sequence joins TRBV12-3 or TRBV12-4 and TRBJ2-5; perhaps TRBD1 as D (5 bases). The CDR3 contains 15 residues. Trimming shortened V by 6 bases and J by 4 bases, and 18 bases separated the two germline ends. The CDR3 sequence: CASRYKSGSGETQYF. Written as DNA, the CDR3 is TGTGCCAGCAGATATAAATCAGGGTCGGGAGAGACCCAGTACTTC.